This T cell receptor (beta chain) stems from a study of blood T cell repertoires in COVID-19. Some clones are missing from TCRdb's copy, which holds only in-frame ones; the method was immunoSEQ multiplex PCR. Of more than 200,000 clones in the sample, 80% to 85% were seen once. The CDR3 runs 13 residues. CDR1 and CDR2 (germline): SGHTA, FQGTGA. Trimming pared 2 bases from V and 6 bases from J, leaving 10 bases between. Input material: peripheral blood. The chain links TRBV7-3 to TRBJ1-2; D is unclear. The TCR was taken from a man aged 55-75 years with acute or convalescent COVID-19. The CDR3 sequence: CASSLVLLDGYTF. The CDR3 DNA reads TGTGCCAGCAGCTTAGTTCTACTGGATGGCTACACCTTC.